The TCR beta chain under discussion was sequenced for a study of blood T cell repertoires in COVID-19. At the level of the study: Both acute and convalescent COVID-19 samples were obtained from the United States, Italy and Spain. Sample material is recorded as cDNA or gDNA derived from T cells, B-cell-depleted T cells, or PBMCs.

The authors' processing: Reference gene primer amplification yielded estimated nucleated cell counts. Using immunoSEQ multiplex PCR, the repertoire was profiled, and TCRdb retains in-frame clones only, with some absent. That table is the source of V, J and clone size, and D and trimming were worked out from the DNA. The sample lists approximately 27,000 clones, about 91% seen once, with around half in the top ten. The CDR3 totals 15 residues. From germline, CDR1 is LNHDA and CDR2 SQIVND (reference sequence). The V end was cut by 1 base, the J end by 4 bases, with 10 bases between. This clonotype was obtained from a human donor with acute or convalescent COVID-19. The donor label of this sample is uncertain. Sequencing was done on a sample of peripheral blood. J is TRBJ1-4 and V is TRBV19; D possibly corresponds to TRBD1 (5 bases). The CDR3: CASSIGQRVNEKLFF. CDR3 coding DNA: TGTGCCAGTAGTATAGGACAGAGAGTTAATGAAAAACTGTTTTTT.